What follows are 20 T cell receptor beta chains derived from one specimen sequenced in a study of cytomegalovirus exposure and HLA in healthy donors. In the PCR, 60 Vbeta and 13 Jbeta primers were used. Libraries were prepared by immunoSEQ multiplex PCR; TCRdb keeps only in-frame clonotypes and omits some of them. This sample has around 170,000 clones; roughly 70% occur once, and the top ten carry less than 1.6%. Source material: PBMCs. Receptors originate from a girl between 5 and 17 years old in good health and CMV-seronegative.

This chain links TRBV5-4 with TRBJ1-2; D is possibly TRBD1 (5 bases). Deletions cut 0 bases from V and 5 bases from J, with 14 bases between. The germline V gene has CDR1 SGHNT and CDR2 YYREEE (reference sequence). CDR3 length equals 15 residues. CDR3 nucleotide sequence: TGTGCCAGCAGCTTGGCCTCGGGGGGTTGGTATGGCTACACCTTC. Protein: CASSLASGGWYGYTF.

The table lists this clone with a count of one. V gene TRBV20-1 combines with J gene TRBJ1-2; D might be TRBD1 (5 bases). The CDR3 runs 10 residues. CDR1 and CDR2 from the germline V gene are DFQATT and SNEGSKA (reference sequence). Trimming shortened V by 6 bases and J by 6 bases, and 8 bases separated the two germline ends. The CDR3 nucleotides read TGCAGTGCGCCGGACAATGGCTACACCTTC. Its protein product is CSAPDNGYTF.

CDR3 nucleotides: TGTGCCAGCAGTTTTGGGGCAGATAATCAGCCCCAGCATTTT. Translating gives CASSFGADNQPQHF. V and J are TRBV27 and TRBJ1-5, with a weak D call TRBD1 (5 bases). Trimming took 3 bases from V and 4 from J, leaving 10 bases between them. The CDR3 consists of 14 residues. Germline CDR1 reads MNHEY; CDR2 reads SMNVEV (reference sequence).

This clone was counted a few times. CDR3 nucleotides: TGCGCCAGCAGCCACGCAGGGGGCTACACCTTC. Protein sequence: CASSHAGGYTF. This chain connects TRBV5-1 to TRBJ1-2; D may be TRBD1 (5 bases). CDR3 length equals 11 residues. V was clipped by 4 bases and J by 8 bases, with 9 bases between them. Germline lookup yields CDR1 SGHRS and CDR2 YFSETQ.

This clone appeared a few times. Here the CDR3 reads CASSHDRGAKNIQYF. CDR3 DNA sequence: TGTGCCAGCAGCCACGACAGGGGAGCCAAAAACATTCAGTACTTC. The rearrangement joins TRBV16 to TRBJ2-4, with TRBD1 identical over 8 bases. V dropped 3 bases and J dropped 0; count of bases not matched to a gene: 1. CDR1 and CDR2 (germline): KGHSY, FQNENV. This CDR3 spans 15 amino acids.

The CDR3 loop reads CASSSRQGTSNQPQHF. CDR3 nucleotides: TGTGCCAGCAGCTCCAGACAGGGCACTAGCAATCAGCCCCAGCATTTT. The V and J genes are TRBV5-6 and TRBJ1-5, with 7 bases aligning to TRBD1. The germline CDR1 and CDR2 sequences are SGHDT and YYEEEE. The length of the CDR3 is 16 residues. Trimming cost V 3 bases and J 0 bases; bases outside gene matches: 6.

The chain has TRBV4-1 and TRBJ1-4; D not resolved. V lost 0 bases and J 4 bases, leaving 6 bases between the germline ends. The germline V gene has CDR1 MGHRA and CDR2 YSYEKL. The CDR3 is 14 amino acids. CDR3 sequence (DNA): TGCGCCAGCAGCCAAGAGGGCTTTAATGAAAAACTGTTTTTT. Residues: CASSQEGFNEKLFF.

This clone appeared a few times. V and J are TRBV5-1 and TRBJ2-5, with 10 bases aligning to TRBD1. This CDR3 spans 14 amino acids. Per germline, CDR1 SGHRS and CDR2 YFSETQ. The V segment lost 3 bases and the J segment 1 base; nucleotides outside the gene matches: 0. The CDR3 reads CASSWDRGQETQYF. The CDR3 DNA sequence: TGCGCCAGCAGCTGGGACAGGGGCCAAGAGACCCAGTACTTC.

For the CDR3, the DNA is TGTGCCAGCAGCTTGGGGGGGACAGAAAATCAGCCCCAGCATTTT. It is translated as CASSLGGTENQPQHF. V is TRBV5-6 and J is TRBJ1-5; 7 nucleotides line up with TRBD1. CDR3 size: 15 residues. The ends lost 0 bases at V and 4 bases at J; junction bases unmatched: 4. Germline V CDR1 and CDR2: SGHDT, YYEEEE.

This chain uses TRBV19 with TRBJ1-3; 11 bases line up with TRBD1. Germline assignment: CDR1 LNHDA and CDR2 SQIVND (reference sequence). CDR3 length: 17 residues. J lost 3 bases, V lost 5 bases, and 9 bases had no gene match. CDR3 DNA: TGTGCCAGTAGTCCCCCAGGACAGGGGGCATTTGGAAACACCATATATTTT. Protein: CASSPPGQGAFGNTIYF.

The CDR3 region is CASSSRVGRGNTEAFF. CDR3 nucleotide sequence: TGTGCCAGCAGCTCTCGGGTGGGCAGGGGTAACACTGAAGCTTTCTTT. The chain carries TRBV7-2 and TRBJ1-1, with D possibly being TRBD1 (6 bases). The germline gives CDR1 SGHTA, CDR2 FQGNSA. This CDR3 has 16 residues. Trimming pared 4 bases from V and 2 bases from J, leaving 17 bases between.

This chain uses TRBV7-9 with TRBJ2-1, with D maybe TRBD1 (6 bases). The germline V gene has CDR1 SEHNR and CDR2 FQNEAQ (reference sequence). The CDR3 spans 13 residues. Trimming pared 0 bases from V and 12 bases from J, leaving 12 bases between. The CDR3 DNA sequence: TGTGCCAGCAGCTTAGCTATGGGACAACGGCAGTTCTTC. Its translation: CASSLAMGQRQFF.

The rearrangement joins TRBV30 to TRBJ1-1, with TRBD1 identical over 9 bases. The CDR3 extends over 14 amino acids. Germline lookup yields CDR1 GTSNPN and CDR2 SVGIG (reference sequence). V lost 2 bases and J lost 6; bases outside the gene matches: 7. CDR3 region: CAWSPGTGLSEAFF. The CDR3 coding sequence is TGTGCCTGGAGTCCCGGGACAGGGTTGTCTGAAGCTTTCTTT.

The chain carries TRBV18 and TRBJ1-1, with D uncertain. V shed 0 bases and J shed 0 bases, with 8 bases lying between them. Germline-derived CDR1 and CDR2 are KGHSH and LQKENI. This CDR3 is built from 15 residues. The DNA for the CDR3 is TGTGCCAGCTCACCACCAAGCAGGATGAACACTGAAGCTTTCTTT. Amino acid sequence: CASSPPSRMNTEAFF.

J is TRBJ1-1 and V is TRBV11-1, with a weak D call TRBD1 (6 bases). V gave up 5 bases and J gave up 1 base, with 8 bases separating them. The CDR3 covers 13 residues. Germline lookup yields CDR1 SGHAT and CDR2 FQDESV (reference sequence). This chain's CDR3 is CASSLQGNTEAFF. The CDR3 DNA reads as TGTGCCAGCAGCCTACAGGGGAACACTGAAGCTTTCTTT.

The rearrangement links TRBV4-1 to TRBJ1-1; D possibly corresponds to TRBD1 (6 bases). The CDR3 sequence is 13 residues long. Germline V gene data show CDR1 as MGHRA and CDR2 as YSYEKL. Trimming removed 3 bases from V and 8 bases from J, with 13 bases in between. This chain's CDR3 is CASSQAQGPEAFF. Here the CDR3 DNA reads TGCGCCAGCAGCCAGGCACAGGGACCGGAAGCTTTCTTT.

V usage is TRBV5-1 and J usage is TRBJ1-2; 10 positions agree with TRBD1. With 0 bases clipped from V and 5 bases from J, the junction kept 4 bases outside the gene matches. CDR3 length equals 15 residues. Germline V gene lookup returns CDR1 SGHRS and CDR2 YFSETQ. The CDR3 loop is CASSLAPGQGYGYTF. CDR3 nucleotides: TGCGCCAGCAGCTTGGCCCCGGGACAGGGGTATGGCTACACCTTC.

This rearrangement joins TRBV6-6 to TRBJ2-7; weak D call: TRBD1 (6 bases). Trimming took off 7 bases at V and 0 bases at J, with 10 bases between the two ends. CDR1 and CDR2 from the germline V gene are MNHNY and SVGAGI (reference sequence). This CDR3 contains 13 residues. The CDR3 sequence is CASTTGNSYEQYF. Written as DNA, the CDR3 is TGTGCCAGCACCACAGGGAACTCCTACGAGCAGTACTTC.

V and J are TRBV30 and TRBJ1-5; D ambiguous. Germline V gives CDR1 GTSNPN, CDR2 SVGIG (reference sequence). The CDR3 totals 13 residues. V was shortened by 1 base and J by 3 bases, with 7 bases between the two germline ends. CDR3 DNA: TGTGCCTGGAGTGACGGGGACAATCAGCCCCAGCATTTT. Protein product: CAWSDGDNQPQHF.

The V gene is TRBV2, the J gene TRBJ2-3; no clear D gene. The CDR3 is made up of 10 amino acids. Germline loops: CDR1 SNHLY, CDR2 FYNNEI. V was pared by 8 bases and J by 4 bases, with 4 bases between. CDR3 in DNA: TGTGCCAGCGTATCAGATACGCAGTATTTT. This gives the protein CASVSDTQYF. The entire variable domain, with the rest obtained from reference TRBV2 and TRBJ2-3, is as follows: EPEVTQTPSHQVTQMGQEVILRCVPISNHLYFYWYRQILGQKVEFLVSFYNNEISEKSEIFDDQFSVERPDGSNFTLKIRSTKLEDSAMYFCASVSDTQYFGPGTRLTVL.